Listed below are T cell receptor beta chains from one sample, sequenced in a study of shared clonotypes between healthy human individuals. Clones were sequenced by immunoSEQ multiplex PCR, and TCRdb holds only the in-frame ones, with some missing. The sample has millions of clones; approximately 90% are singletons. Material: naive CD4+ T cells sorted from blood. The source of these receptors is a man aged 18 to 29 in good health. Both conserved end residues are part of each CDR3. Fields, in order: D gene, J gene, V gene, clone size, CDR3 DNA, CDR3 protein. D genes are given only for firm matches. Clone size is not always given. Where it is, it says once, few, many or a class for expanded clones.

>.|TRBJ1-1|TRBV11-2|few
TGTGCCAGCAGCCTAAAGACAGTGAACACTGAAGCTTTCTTT
CASSLKTVNTEAFF
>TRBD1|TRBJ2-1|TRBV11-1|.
TGTGCCAGCAGCTTACGACAGGGTAGTGAGCAGTTCTTC
CASSLRQGSEQFF
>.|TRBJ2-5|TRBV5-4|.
TGTGCCAGCAGCTCTGGAAGGGTACAAGAGACCCAGTACTTC
CASSSGRVQETQYF
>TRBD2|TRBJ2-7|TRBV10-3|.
TGTGCCATCAGTGAGTCAGGGACTAGCGGGAGGGCCCTCTACGAGCAGTACTTC
CAISESGTSGRALYEQYF
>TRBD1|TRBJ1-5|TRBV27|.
TGTGCCAGCAGTTTGGGGACAGGGGGGCGTCAGCCCCAGCATTTT
CASSLGTGGRQPQHF
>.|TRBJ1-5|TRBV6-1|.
TGTGCCAGCAGTGAAGGAGGGGTCGATCAGCCCCAGCATTTT
CASSEGGVDQPQHF
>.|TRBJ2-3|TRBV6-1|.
TGTGCCAGCAGTGGCCCGACTGCAATCGCAGATACGCAGTATTTT
CASSGPTAIADTQYF
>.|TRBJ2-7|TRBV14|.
TGTGCCAGCAGCCAAGTTCACGGGAGCTCCTACGAGCAGTACTTC
CASSQVHGSSYEQYF
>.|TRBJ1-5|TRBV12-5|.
TGTGCTAGTGGCCGAGACCAGCCCCAGCATTTT
CASGRDQPQHF
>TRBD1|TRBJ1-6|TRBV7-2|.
TGTGCCAGCCTTATCGCAGGGGGCGCAACAGACCTCCACTTT
CASLIAGGATDLHF
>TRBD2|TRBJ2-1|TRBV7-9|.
TGTGCCAGCAGCCGGTTAGGAGCGGGGGGGATCAGCTCCTACAATGAGCAGTTCTTC
CASSRLGAGGISSYNEQFF
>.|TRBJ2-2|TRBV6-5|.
TGTGCCAGCAGTTACTCGAATGCCCGCGGGGAGCTGTTTTTT
CASSYSNARGELFF
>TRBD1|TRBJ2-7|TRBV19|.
TGTGCCAGTAGTGGGGATCGACAGGGAAGGCAGTACTTC
CASSGDRQGRQYF
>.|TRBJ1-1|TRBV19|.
TGTGCCAGTAGTATAAGGTCGGGCCCCGGGGTCACTGAAGCTTTCTTT
CASSIRSGPGVTEAFF
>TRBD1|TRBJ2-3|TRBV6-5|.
TGTGCCAGCTCCAGGGGGCGCGCAGATACGCAGTATTTT
CASSRGRADTQYF
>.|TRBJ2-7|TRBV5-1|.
TGCGCCAGCAGCTTGGGGACCCATAACTCCTACGAGCAGTACTTC
CASSLGTHNSYEQYF
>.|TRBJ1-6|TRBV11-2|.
TGTGCCAGCAGCTTAACAGAGGGCTCCTATAATTCACCCCTCCACTTT
CASSLTEGSYNSPLHF
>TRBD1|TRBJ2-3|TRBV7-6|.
TGTGCCAGCAGCTACACAGGGGGCCGAAGCACAGATACGCAGTATTTT
CASSYTGGRSTDTQYF
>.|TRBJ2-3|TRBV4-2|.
TGTGCCAGCAGCCAAGAGCCGGGGGGCCGCACAGATACGCAGTATTTT
CASSQEPGGRTDTQYF
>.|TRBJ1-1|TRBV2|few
TGTGCCAGCAGTGATGGGCAACTAGGCCCTGAAGCTTTCTTT
CASSDGQLGPEAFF
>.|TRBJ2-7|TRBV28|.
TGTGCCAGCAGTTTAGTAGGGCTCCCCGTTGGCTACGAGCAGTACTTC
CASSLVGLPVGYEQYF
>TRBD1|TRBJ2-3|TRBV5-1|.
TGCGCCACCACAGGGGGAAGCACAGATACGCAGTATTTT
CATTGGSTDTQYF
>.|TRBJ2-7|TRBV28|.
TGTGCCAGCAGTCCCGCTCCAAGCTCCTACGAGCAGTACTTC
CASSPAPSSYEQYF
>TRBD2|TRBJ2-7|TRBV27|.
TGTGCCAGCAGTTTATCGGCGGGGGGGACCCACGAGCAGTACTTC
CASSLSAGGTHEQYF